The next 20 T cell receptor beta chains were all read from a single sample in a study of beta chain features in type 1 diabetes. The entirety of the isolated RNA underwent reverse transcription, so expressed TCRB transcripts were sequenced. Repertoires were generated with immunoSEQ multiplex PCR, while TCRdb's copy carries only in-frame clones and drops some. The table records a few hundred thousand clones, less than 35% of them present only once. Sequencing used central memory CD4+ T cells from blood. These receptors were obtained from a man aged 30 to 39 in good health.

The rearrangement links TRBV4-2 to TRBJ2-1; D not certain. There are 13 residues in the CDR3. Trimming cost V 6 bases and J 6 bases, with 12 bases left between them. In germline, CDR1 is LGHNA, CDR2 YNFKEQ. CDR3: CASSPPRGNEQFF. The DNA for the CDR3 is TGTGCCAGCAGTCCCCCCCGAGGCAATGAGCAGTTCTTC.

CDR3: CASSKYLGGSSPGEQYF. The CDR3 DNA reads TGCGCCAGCAGCAAGTATCTCGGGGGATCCTCTCCTGGCGAGCAGTACTTC. The V gene is TRBV4-3, the J gene TRBJ2-7; D possibly corresponds to TRBD2 (6 bases). CDR3 length: 17 amino acids. Between the trimmed V and J ends, which lost 5 bases and 6 bases, there was a span of 26 bases. Germline V gene data show CDR1 as LGHNA and CDR2 as YSLEER.

V gene TRBV21-1 combines with J gene TRBJ2-3; the D segment call TRBD1 is taken from the table without a DNA check. TRBV21-1 is assigned pseudogene status. This CDR3 has 15 amino acids. The CDR3: CASSGRDRDTDTQYF. The CDR3 DNA follows: TGTGCCAGCAGCGGCCGGGACAGGGACACAGATACGCAGTATTTT.

The V and J genes are TRBV5-1 and TRBJ2-5, with 9 bases fitting TRBD1. The J segment lost 0 bases and the V segment lost 0 bases, leaving 3 bases of the junction unmatched. CDR3 length equals 16 residues. Germline values: CDR1 SGHRS, CDR2 YFSETQ. For the CDR3, the DNA is TGCGCCAGCAGCTTGGGGGACAGGGCGGACCAAGAGACCCAGTACTTC. It encodes CASSLGDRADQETQYF.

The chain is built from TRBV14 and TRBJ2-7; TRBD1 matches at 9 bases. V gave up 2 bases and J gave up 1 base; unmatched junction bases: 9. CDR1 is SGHDN and CDR2 is FVKESK in the germline V gene. This CDR3 region has 17 residues. This CDR3 reads CASSQRVGTGISYEQYF. The CDR3 coding sequence is TGTGCCAGCAGCCAAAGGGTGGGGACAGGGATTTCCTACGAGCAGTACTTC.

The genes are TRBV25-1 and TRBJ1-2, with D uncertain. The V gene lost 2 bases and the J gene lost 2 bases, with 6 bases spanning the gap. This CDR3 is built from 13 residues. Germline lookup yields CDR1 MGHDK and CDR2 SYGVNS. CDR3 sequence: CASSEGGNYGYTF. CDR3 nucleotides: TGTGCCAGCAGTGAAGGAGGGAACTATGGCTACACCTTC.

The rearrangement joins TRBV14 to TRBJ2-7; no definite D call. V gave up 2 bases and J gave up 0 bases, with 11 bases separating them. The germline CDR1 and CDR2 sequences are SGHDN and FVKESK. The CDR3 loop spans 15 amino acids. The chain's CDR3 is CASSQRKTGSYEQYF. The CDR3 DNA reads as TGTGCCAGCAGCCAAAGGAAGACGGGCTCCTACGAGCAGTACTTC. Together with reference TRBV14 and TRBJ2-7, the CDR3 gives the full variable domain: EAGVTQFPSHSVIEKGQTVTLRCDPISGHDNLYWYRRVMGKEIKFLLHFVKESKQDESGMPNNRFLAERTGGTYSTLKVQPAELEDSGVYFCASSQRKTGSYEQYFGPGTRLTVT.

J is TRBJ2-7 and V is TRBV29-1; possible D gene TRBD2, 5 bases. With 3 bases removed from V and 6 bases from J, the gap between germline ends came to 12 bases. From germline, CDR1 is SQVTM and CDR2 ANQGSEA. CDR3 size: 12 residues. The chain's CDR3 is CSVDSGNFEQYF. Written as DNA, the CDR3 is TGCAGCGTTGATTCGGGAAATTTCGAGCAGTACTTC.

A few counts support this clone. The rearrangement links TRBV5-4 to TRBJ2-5; D remains unclear. Germline V lookup: CDR1 SGHNT, CDR2 YYREEE (reference sequence). The CDR3 loop spans 13 amino acids. The ends were cut back, 0 bases at V and 2 bases at J, with 5 bases in the middle. CDR3 DNA sequence: TGTGCCAGCAGCTTGGAGGTACAAGAGACCCAGTACTTC. Protein product: CASSLEVQETQYF.

DNA for the CDR3: TGTGCTAGTGCCCTTTCGGGGGGGGATACGCAGTATTTT. Protein sequence: CASALSGGDTQYF. The chain is built from TRBV12-5 and TRBJ2-3, with TRBD2 identical over 8 bases. Trimming removed 7 bases from V and 6 bases from J; junction bases left unmatched: 6. The CDR3 is made up of 13 amino acids. The germline V gene has CDR1 LGHNT and CDR2 FRNRAP.

The J gene is TRBJ1-5, the V gene TRBV30; unclear D gene. Trimming cost V 2 bases and J 0 bases, with 8 bases left between them. The germline V gene has CDR1 GTSNPN and CDR2 SVGIG (reference sequence). The CDR3 has 14 amino acids. CDR3 loop: CAWSRGTSNQPQHF. CDR3 coding DNA: TGTGCCTGGAGTAGAGGTACTAGCAATCAGCCCCAGCATTTT.

This clone has just a few counts. V and J are TRBV29-1 and TRBJ1-1; 8 bases fit TRBD1. The CDR3 loop spans 12 amino acids. V lost 7 bases, J lost 5 bases, and 6 bases stayed unmatched. Germline V CDR1 and CDR2: SQVTM, ANQGSEA. The CDR3 here is CSGTTGGTEAFF. CDR3 DNA sequence: TGCAGCGGGACAACAGGGGGTACTGAAGCTTTCTTT.

This clone was observed a handful of times. The chain combines TRBV12-5 with TRBJ2-5; D may match TRBD1 or TRBD2 (6 bases each). V was cut by 6 bases and J by 4 bases, with 24 bases left in between. The V gene's germline CDR1 is LGHNT and CDR2 FRNRAP. The length of the CDR3 is 17 residues. CDR3 protein: CASGPGVAGIQGETQYF. CDR3 DNA: TGTGCTAGTGGCCCAGGGGTGGCGGGGATCCAAGGAGAGACCCAGTACTTC.

This clone was seen more than once but under ten times. This chain links TRBV20-1 with TRBJ2-5; D unclear. The CDR3 extends over 11 amino acids. In germline, CDR1 is DFQATT, CDR2 SNEGSKA (reference sequence). Deletions cut 4 bases from V and 5 bases from J, with 8 bases between. In DNA form, the CDR3 reads TGCAGTGCTAACGGGCTCGAGACCCAGTACTTC. It specifies CSANGLETQYF.

This clone was seen only a few times. The chain uses TRBV11-2 and TRBJ2-3; D is unclear. Trimming left V 1 base short and J 6 bases short, with 5 bases between. The CDR3 contains 12 residues. Germline CDR1 reads SGHAT; CDR2 reads FQNNGV. The CDR3 loop is CASSLVHDTQYF. The CDR3 bases are TGTGCCAGCAGCTTAGTTCACGATACGCAGTATTTT.

This chain connects TRBV10-3 to TRBJ2-3; D may be TRBD2 (5 bases). The CDR3 totals 14 residues. Between the trimmed V and J ends, which lost 4 bases and 3 bases, there was a span of 11 bases. Germline assignment: CDR1 ENHRY and CDR2 SYGVKD. In DNA form, the CDR3 reads TGTGCCATCAGTGGGACTTTAGGGACAGATACGCAGTATTTT. Its translation is CAISGTLGTDTQYF.

As concerns this clone: The sample carries other DNA sequences with the same CDR3. V usage is TRBV5-8 and J usage is TRBJ2-6; perhaps TRBD1 as D (5 bases). This CDR3 has 15 amino acids. V lost 2 bases and J lost 4, with 10 bases in between. The V gene's germline CDR1 is SGHTS and CDR2 YDEGEE. CDR3 sequence (DNA): TGTGCCAGCAGCTTAGGACAACCCGGGGCCAACGTCCTGACTTTC. Residues: CASSLGQPGANVLTF.

This chain connects TRBV12-5 to TRBJ1-5; D is perhaps TRBD1 (6 bases). CDR3 length equals 13 residues. Per the germline V gene, CDR1 is LGHNT and CDR2 is FRNRAP. V lost 3 bases, J lost 6 bases, and 9 bases lay in between. The CDR3 nucleotides read TGTGCTAGTGGTTTAGGGGGGTTTCAGCCCCAGCATTTT. It encodes CASGLGGFQPQHF.

In its sample, this clone was seen a few times. The chain is built from TRBV5-1 and TRBJ2-1, with D perhaps assigned TRBD1 or TRBD2 (6 bases each). V lost 0 bases and J 7 bases, leaving 11 bases between the germline ends. In germline, CDR1 is SGHRS, CDR2 YFSETQ. The CDR3 is 14 residues long. The CDR3: CASSLVPGANEQFF. The CDR3, as DNA: TGCGCCAGCAGCTTGGTCCCGGGGGCGAATGAGCAGTTCTTC.

This clone was observed a handful of times. This rearrangement joins TRBV2 to TRBJ2-1; D ambiguous. The V and J ends lost 4 bases and 2 bases respectively, with 9 bases between them. This CDR3 region has 14 residues. The germline V gene encodes CDR1 SNHLY and CDR2 FYNNEI. The CDR3: CASSGQRPYNEQFF. CDR3 nucleotides: TGTGCCAGCAGTGGGCAGCGACCCTACAATGAGCAGTTCTTC.